These 20 T cell receptor beta chains share one sample of origin, sequenced in a study of identical twins. Using its own MiXCR run on the 5' RACE reads, TCRdb lists one record per CDR3 protein. The repertoire holds hundreds of thousands of distinct CDR3 sequences, with 20% to 25% as singletons. This sample also appeared in a second study, on T cells expressing NK-cell markers.

The sequencing sample was made of CD4+ T cells sorted from blood. The receptors originated from a woman in her late teens or twenties in good health.

V and J are TRBV12-3 or TRBV12-4 and TRBJ1-1; TRBD1 is a possible D gene (6 bases). The CDR3 totals 13 residues. Trimming shortened V by 3 bases and J by 5 bases, and 10 bases separated the two germline ends. CDR3 sequence (DNA): TGTGCCAGCAGTTTCGGAAGGGGGACTGAAGCTTTCTTT. It is translated as CASSFGRGTEAFF.

This clonotype has a handful of counts. V gene TRBV7-2 combines with J gene TRBJ2-7; the D gene could be TRBD1 or TRBD2 (5 bases each). Germline-derived CDR1 and CDR2 are SGHTA and FQGNSA. V was clipped by 5 bases and J by 3 bases, with 17 bases between them. This CDR3 is built from 15 residues. The CDR3 here is CASSPSGTGNYEQYF. As DNA, the CDR3 is TGTGCCAGCAGCCCCTCCGGGACGGGGAACTACGAGCAGTACTTC.

J is TRBJ2-1 and V is TRBV2; D gene ambiguous. Germline V gene lookup returns CDR1 SNHLY and CDR2 FYNNEI. The ends were cut back, 3 bases at V and 9 bases at J, with 9 bases in the middle. There are 12 residues in the CDR3. The CDR3 region has the DNA TGTGCCAGCAGTGAGTTAGGTATTGAGCAGTTCTTC. It encodes CASSELGIEQFF.

The sample holds a few counts of this clonotype. The chain couples TRBV7-9 to TRBJ2-5; D ambiguous. V lost 3 bases to trimming and J lost 5 bases, with 13 bases between them. CDR1 is SEHNR, CDR2 FQNEAQ, per germline (reference sequence). The CDR3 is made up of 14 amino acids. The CDR3 bases are TGTGCCAGCAGCTTCGGACGGCTCCGGGAGACCCAGTACTTC. It codes for CASSFGRLRETQYF.

This clonotype was found a few times. The J gene is TRBJ2-2, the V gene TRBV10-1; no reliable D call. The CDR3 is made up of 12 amino acids. Trimming removed 2 bases at V and 7 bases at J, with 5 bases between. The germline V gene encodes CDR1 WNHNN and CDR2 SYGVQD (reference sequence). CDR3 region: CASSENGGELFF. CDR3 bases: TGCGCCAGCAGTGAGAACGGCGGGGAGCTGTTTTTT.

This clonotype was recorded a few times. The gene calls are TRBV5-6 and TRBJ1-1; TRBD1 matches at 7 bases. Trimming at V came to 5 bases and at J to 1 base, leaving 5 bases not matched to a gene. This CDR3 has 14 amino acids. From germline, CDR1 is SGHDT and CDR2 YYEEEE. CDR3 sequence (DNA): TGTGCCAGCAGGCGCGGACAGGAGAACACTGAAGCTTTCTTT. This codes for CASRRGQENTEAFF. Variable domain in full (rest from reference TRBV5-6 and TRBJ1-1): DAGVTQSPTHLIKTRGQQVTLRCSPKSGHDTVSWYQQALGQGPQFIFQYYEEEERQRGNFPDRFSGHQFPNYSSELNVNALLLGDSALYLCASRRGQENTEAFFGQGTRLTVV.

J is TRBJ1-2 and V is TRBV12-3 or TRBV12-4; 7 bases line up with TRBD1. Trimming removed 8 bases from V and 4 bases from J; junction bases left unmatched: 10. The CDR3 loop spans 14 amino acids. The DNA of the CDR3 is TGTGCCAGCGACGCAAGTCGGGACAGCTATGGCTACACCTTC. It yields the protein CASDASRDSYGYTF.

The chain uses TRBV5-6 and TRBJ2-7, with D possibly matching TRBD1 (6 bases). Trimming stripped 4 bases from V and 3 bases from J, with 11 bases between. Germline values: CDR1 SGHDT, CDR2 YYEEEE. This CDR3 is 13 amino acids long. The CDR3 loop is CASSPGHFYEQYF. The CDR3 bases are TGTGCCAGCAGCCCGGGACACTTCTACGAGCAGTACTTC.

This clonotype was detected only a few times. This chain joins TRBV6-2 or TRBV6-3 and TRBJ2-1; the match to TRBD2 covers 10 bases. The germline gives CDR1 MNHEY, CDR2 SVGEGT. This CDR3 comprises 14 residues. Trimming at V came to 10 bases and at J to 10 bases, leaving 13 bases not matched to a gene. Here the CDR3 reads CAIQPAGGPEEQFF. The DNA of the CDR3 is TGTGCCATACAACCAGCGGGAGGGCCGGAGGAGCAGTTCTTC.

V usage is TRBV5-1 and J usage is TRBJ1-3, with D possibly being TRBD1 (6 bases). This CDR3 contains 16 residues. Per germline, CDR1 SGHRS and CDR2 YFSETQ. Between the trimmed V and J ends, which lost 1 base and 4 bases, there was a span of 15 bases. DNA for the CDR3: TGCGCCAGCAGCTTGCGGTCAGGGGTAACGGGAAACACCATATATTTT. Its protein product is CASSLRSGVTGNTIYF.

V is TRBV20-1 and J is TRBJ1-1; 7 nucleotides line up with TRBD1. The germline V gene encodes CDR1 DFQATT and CDR2 SNEGSKA (reference sequence). This CDR3 spans 13 amino acids. The DNA of the CDR3 is TGCATTCCCTCAGGGGGGATGAACACTGAAGCTTTCTTT. Amino acid sequence: CIPSGGMNTEAFF.

This clonotype was counted between two and nine times. For the CDR3, the DNA is TGTGCCAGCAGCTTAGCGGGGGCCCCAGAGACCCAGTACTTC. Translation gives CASSLAGAPETQYF. The chain couples TRBV5-5 to TRBJ2-5, with 8 bases aligning to TRBD2. Germline values: CDR1 SGHKS, CDR2 YYEKEE (reference sequence). This CDR3 contains 14 residues. V lost 2 bases to trimming and J lost 4 bases; unmatched junction nucleotides: 4.

This clonotype was seen repeatedly, ten times or more. The CDR3 DNA sequence: TGCAGCGCTGCTAGGACAGGAGTATACGAAAAACTGTTTTTT. Translated, it gives CSAARTGVYEKLFF. This rearrangement joins TRBV29-1 to TRBJ1-4; 7 positions agree with TRBD1. Germline V lookup: CDR1 SQVTM, CDR2 ANQGSEA. CDR3 length: 14 amino acids. V was pared by 7 bases and J by 8 bases, with 13 bases of the junction left unmatched.

This clonotype turned up a few times. The V gene is TRBV5-8, the J gene TRBJ1-3, with 9 bases lining up with TRBD1. Germline lookup yields CDR1 SGHTS and CDR2 YDEGEE. J lost 1 base, V lost 2 bases, and 7 bases had no gene match. This CDR3 spans 17 amino acids. DNA for the CDR3: TGTGCCAGCAGCTTCGGGACAGGGTCCTTATCTGGAAACACCATATATTTT. Translated: CASSFGTGSLSGNTIYF.

In its sample, this clonotype was seen many times. The rearrangement links TRBV29-1 to TRBJ1-2; no definite D call. Germline V lookup: CDR1 SQVTM, CDR2 ANQGSEA. The V end lost 3 bases, the J end lost 4 bases, and 12 bases lay between the germline ends. The CDR3 sequence is 13 residues long. The CDR3 DNA is TGCAGCGTTGATTGGGAAGCCTCCTATGGCTACACCTTC. Translating it yields CSVDWEASYGYTF.

This clonotype was seen more than once but under ten times. This rearrangement joins TRBV18 to TRBJ2-1; D unclear. The ends were cut back, 6 bases at V and 4 bases at J, with 10 bases in the middle. The V gene's germline CDR1 is KGHSH and CDR2 LQKENI. CDR3 size: 13 residues. The CDR3 protein is CASSPDTYNEQFF. CDR3 coding DNA: TGTGCCAGCTCGCCCGACACATACAATGAGCAGTTCTTC. Based on the CDR3 plus reference TRBV18 and TRBJ2-1, the full variable domain is NAGVMQNPRHLVRRRGQEARLRCSPMKGHSHVYWYRQLPEEGLKFMVYLQKENIIDESGMPKERFSAEFPKEGPSILRIQQVVRGDSAAYFCASSPDTYNEQFFGPGTRLTVL.

A few counts support this clonotype. This rearrangement joins TRBV11-2 to TRBJ2-3; 7 nucleotides match TRBD2. The CDR3 spans 19 residues. Germline CDR1 SGHAT, CDR2 FQNNGV. The ends lost 1 base at V and 0 bases at J; junction bases unmatched: 13. The CDR3: CASSLVGLKFTTSTDTQYF. CDR3 nucleotide sequence: TGTGCCAGCAGCTTAGTGGGACTAAAATTTACAACTAGCACAGATACGCAGTATTTT.

This rearrangement joins TRBV12-3 or TRBV12-4 to TRBJ2-1, with TRBD2 as a possible D gene (6 bases). With 1 base removed from V and 0 bases from J, the gap between germline ends came to 10 bases. The CDR3 is made up of 16 amino acids. CDR3 coding DNA: TGTGCCAGCAGTTTAGGACTAGTGAGCTCCTACAATGAGCAGTTCTTC. As protein: CASSLGLVSSYNEQFF.

This chain links TRBV7-9 with TRBJ2-1; D is undetermined. The V end was cut by 5 bases, the J end by 9 bases, with 14 bases between. This CDR3 contains 13 residues. Germline CDR1 is SEHNR and CDR2 is FQNEAQ (reference sequence). This chain's CDR3 is CASSQGVLSEQFF. Here the CDR3 DNA reads TGTGCCAGCAGCCAAGGTGTGCTATCTGAGCAGTTCTTC. The whole variable domain, filled in from reference TRBV7-9 and TRBJ2-1, reads DTGVSQNPRHKITKRGQNVTFRCDPISEHNRLYWYRQTLGQGPEFLTYFQNEAQLEKSRLLSDRFSAERPKGSFSTLEIQRTEQGDSAMYLCASSQGVLSEQFFGPGTRLTVL.

This clonotype was recorded a few times. The chain has TRBV12-3 or TRBV12-4 and TRBJ2-1, with D hard to call. This CDR3 spans 13 amino acids. Deletions cut 3 bases from V and 4 bases from J, with 7 bases between. CDR3 protein: CASSFRAYNEQFF. In DNA form, the CDR3 reads TGTGCCAGCAGTTTCCGGGCGTACAATGAGCAGTTCTTC.